This T cell receptor beta chain is drawn from a study of shared clonotypes between healthy human individuals. Germline CDR1 MDHEN, CDR2 SYDVKM. The CDR3 spans 13 residues. V was shortened by 5 bases and J by 13 bases, with 17 bases between the two germline ends. As defined, naive CD8 cells were CD45RO-negative and positively selected for CCR7, with terminally differentiated effector memory CD45RA+ cells excluded. Profiled with immunoSEQ multiplex PCR; TCRdb holds only in-frame clones, not every one. The data contain about 2.2 million clones, under 95% of them seen just once; the ten biggest clones take up around 1.7%. This clone was seen only once.

This TCR was recovered from a young man in good health. Some clones in this sample may be carry-over from other donors' samples. This sequence joins TRBV28 and TRBJ2-2; D is possibly TRBD2 (5 bases). The sample was naive CD8+ T cells from PBMCs. CDR3 DNA: TGTGCCAGCAGTATTGTTCCGGCCGCGGGGCTGTTTTTT. Translated, it gives CASSIVPAAGLFF.